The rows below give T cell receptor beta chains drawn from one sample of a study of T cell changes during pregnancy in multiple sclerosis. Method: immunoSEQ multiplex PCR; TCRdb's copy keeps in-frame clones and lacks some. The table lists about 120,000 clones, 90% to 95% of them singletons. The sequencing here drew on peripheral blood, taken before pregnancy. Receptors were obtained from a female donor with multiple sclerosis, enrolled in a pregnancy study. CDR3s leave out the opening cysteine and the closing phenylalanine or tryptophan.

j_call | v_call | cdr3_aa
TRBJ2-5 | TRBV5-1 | ASSLNRGSAETQY
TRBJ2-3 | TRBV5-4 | ASSYERPSTDTQY
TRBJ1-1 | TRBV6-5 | ASSYFKGEGTEAF
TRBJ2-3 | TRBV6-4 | ASSGGTGGPDTQY
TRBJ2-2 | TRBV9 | ASSRGYGNTGELF
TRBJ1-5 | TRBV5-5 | ASSSGQINQPQH
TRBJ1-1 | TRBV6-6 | ASSYLYRTTEAF
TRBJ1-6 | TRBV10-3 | AITQGADSPLH
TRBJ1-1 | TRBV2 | ASSVGHINTEAF
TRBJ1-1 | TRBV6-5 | ASSVEPLPGTEAF
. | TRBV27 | ASSPPESSGVYEQY
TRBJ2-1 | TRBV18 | ASSLGTPGHNEQF
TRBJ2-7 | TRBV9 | ASSSMTGSYEQY
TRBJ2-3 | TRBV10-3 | AIRLDAGTDTQY
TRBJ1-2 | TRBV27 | ASSSRAARGNGYT
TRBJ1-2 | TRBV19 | ASTRQPRNYGYT
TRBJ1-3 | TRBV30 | AWAPRLRPGNTIY
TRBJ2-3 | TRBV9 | ASSVGASGGLGDTQY
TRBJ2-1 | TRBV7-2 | ASSWVLGGGLGEQF
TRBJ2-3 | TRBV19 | ASSIDRDTQY
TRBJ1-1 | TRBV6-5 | ASATGTTEAF
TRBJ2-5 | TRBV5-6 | ASSRRVGSVETQY
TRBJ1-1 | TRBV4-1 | ASSPPTGPPEAF
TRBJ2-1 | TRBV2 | ASSEPGTSVNEQF
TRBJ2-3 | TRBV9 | ASSVAGLTSTDTQY
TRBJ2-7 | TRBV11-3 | ASSLGGQLGEQY
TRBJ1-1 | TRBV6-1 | ASRTGGGNTEAF
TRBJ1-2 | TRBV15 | ATSRGTGRIGGYT
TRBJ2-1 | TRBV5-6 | ASSFSFGTRNNEQF
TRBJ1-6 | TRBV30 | ACTGFGNSPLH
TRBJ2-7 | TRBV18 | ASSAEGHYEQY
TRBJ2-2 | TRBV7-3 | ASSPRTGGGFGELF
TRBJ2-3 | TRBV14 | ASSRGLGTDTQY
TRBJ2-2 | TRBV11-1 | ASSLEEVTGELF
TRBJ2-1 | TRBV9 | ASSRNRGGTNEQF
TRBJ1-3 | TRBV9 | ASSVGPGGGLSGNTIY
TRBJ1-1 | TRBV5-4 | ASSDRQVNTEAF
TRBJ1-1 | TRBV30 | AWSVRAEDTEAF
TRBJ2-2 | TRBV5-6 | ASSPVGTVKRELF
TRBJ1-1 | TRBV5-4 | ASSLVAGGTEAF
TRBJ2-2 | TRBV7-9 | ASSWPGWGETGELF
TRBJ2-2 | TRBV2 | ASSDQGRAGELF